A selection of T cell receptor beta chains follows, all from one sample in a study of T-cell memory formation after mild COVID-19. TCRdb reanalysed the 5' RACE reads using MiXCR and keeps one entry per CDR3 protein. The data hold about 560,000 distinct CDR3 sequences, with roughly 18% observed a single time. Sequencing was performed on PBMCs or a T cell subset sorted from them (not recorded which). These receptors originate from an adult woman who had mild COVID-19 (a few samples of this study predate the infection). Cell type and time point are not known. CDR3s include the opening cysteine and the closing phenylalanine or tryptophan. D genes are given only for firm matches. Rows may omit the clone size; those that give it use once, few, many or a size class.

j_gene	v_gene	d_gene	abundance	CDR3nt	CDR3aa
TRBJ1-1	TRBV20-1	NA	few	TGCAGTGCTTTACGGGCGAACACTGAAGCTTTCTTT	CSALRANTEAFF
TRBJ2-3	TRBV5-4	TRBD2	few	TGTGCCAGCAGTCTGACTAGCGGGGGGGCGGGCACAGATACGCAGTATTTT	CASSLTSGGAGTDTQYF
TRBJ2-3	TRBV2	TRBD2	few	TGTGCCAGCAGTGAAGCTAGGCCCCCGGGACTAGCGGTTACCACAGATACGCAGTATTTT	CASSEARPPGLAVTTDTQYF
TRBJ2-1	TRBV9	NA	few	TGTGCCAGCAGCGTAGGCATAGCGACCTACAATGAGCAGTTCTTC	CASSVGIATYNEQFF
TRBJ2-1	TRBV6-2/TRBV6-3	TRBD1	NA	TGTGCCAGCAGTCCAACAGGGGGCTTGGATGAGCAGTTCTTC	CASSPTGGLDEQFF
TRBJ2-3	TRBV3-1	NA	few	TGTGCCAGCAGCCAAGAGGTCGGGCTTCCGGGAGCCGATACGCAGTATTTT	CASSQEVGLPGADTQYF
TRBJ1-1	TRBV6-1	NA	few	TGTGCCAGCAGTGAGAAGGGCTTGAACACTGAAGCTTTCTTT	CASSEKGLNTEAFF
TRBJ1-1	TRBV19	NA	many	TGTGCCAGTAGTCCCCGGGGCTACCTGAACACTGAAGCTTTCTTT	CASSPRGYLNTEAFF
TRBJ2-7	TRBV6-2/TRBV6-3	TRBD1	few	TGTGCCAGCAGTCGGGGACAGCGGTACGAGCAGTACTTC	CASSRGQRYEQYF
TRBJ2-1	TRBV7-2	NA	few	TGTGCCAGCAGCCGATTTGGAGGGGACTACAATGAGCAGTTCTTC	CASSRFGGDYNEQFF
TRBJ2-7	TRBV5-4	NA	few	TGTGCCAGCAGGTCGCGGCCCGACTCTCCCTACGAGCAGTACTTC	CASRSRPDSPYEQYF
TRBJ2-5	TRBV20-1	NA	few	TGCAGTGCTCGGAGGGACAGAAAGAAAGAGACCCAGTACTTC	CSARRDRKKETQYF
TRBJ1-6	TRBV4-1	NA	few	TGCGCCAGCAGCTTAAGGGACGGACTATATTCACCCCTCCACTTT	CASSLRDGLYSPLHF
TRBJ2-7	TRBV7-9	NA	NA	TGTGCCAGCAGCTTAGCCCGGGGCGGCGGGAAGGTTGAGTACTTC	CASSLARGGGKVEYF
TRBJ2-5	TRBV12-3/TRBV12-4	NA	NA	TGTGCCAGCAGCTGGGGGAAAAAAGAGACCCAGTACTTC	CASSWGKKETQYF
TRBJ2-5	TRBV24-1	NA	NA	TGTGCCACCAGTGATTCCCGGGGGCAGCAAGAGACCCAGTACTTC	CATSDSRGQQETQYF
TRBJ1-4	TRBV18	NA	NA	TGTGCCAGCTCACCGGCGACCGGAGGTGGAGAAAAACTGTTTTTT	CASSPATGGGEKLFF
TRBJ1-2	TRBV5-1	TRBD1	NA	TGCGCCAGCGATCCTGGACAGGGACCTTCCTATGGCTACACCTTC	CASDPGQGPSYGYTF